The 26 T cell receptor beta chains below all came from one sample that was sequenced in a study of early T cells in non-severe SARS-CoV-2 infection (dated by TCRdb to about 2021). Library construction relied on 5' RACE. For sequencing, a NextSeq 500 was employed. Using fastp trimming at Q25 and MiXCR clonotype assembly, TCRdb reanalyzed the public sequencing data and kept in-frame beta chains. Rows are unified per CDR3 protein, each entry keeping the most common DNA and genes. The sample records roughly 100,000 distinct CDR3 sequences, around 13% of which are singletons. The ten largest clones add up to approximately 6% of the sample. Sequences were obtained from whole blood. These receptors all come from an adult who was a healthcare worker with PCR-confirmed SARS-CoV-2 infection or an uninfected control (not recorded which).

In this sample, this clonotype turned up many times. The chain has TRBV19 and TRBJ1-5; 7 nucleotides line up with TRBD1. CDR1 and CDR2 (germline): LNHDA, SQIVND (reference sequence). Losses at the gene ends were 6 bases for V and 7 bases for J; bases not matched to a gene: 12. This CDR3 is 15 amino acids long. CDR3: CASRRQGGGVQPQHF. The DNA for the CDR3 is TGTGCCAGTAGGAGACAGGGTGGTGGAGTACAGCCCCAGCATTTT.

This clonotype was seen many times. The CDR3 region has the DNA TGTGCCAGCTCTTTTGGGGGACAGATGAACACTGAAGCTTTCTTT. Amino acids: CASSFGGQMNTEAFF. The genes are TRBV18 and TRBJ1-1; 7 nucleotides agree with TRBD1. Germline CDR1 and CDR2: KGHSH and LQKENI. CDR3 length: 15 amino acids. Germline trimming cut 6 bases from V and 0 bases from J; bases unmatched to any gene: 7.

The V gene is TRBV18, the J gene TRBJ2-3, with 8 positions matching TRBD2. Germline V gives CDR1 KGHSH, CDR2 LQKENI. The CDR3 runs to 16 residues. The V and J ends lost 1 base and 0 bases, in that order; junction bases with no gene match: 3. DNA of the CDR3: TGTGCCAGCTCACCACGTCCTAGCGGGAGCACAGATACGCAGTATTTT. This sequence encodes CASSPRPSGSTDTQYF. Supplemented by reference TRBV18 and TRBJ2-3, the full variable domain reads NAGVMQNPRHLVRRRGQEARLRCSPMKGHSHVYWYRQLPEEGLKFMVYLQKENIIDESGMPKERFSAEFPKEGPSILRIQQVVRGDSAAYFCASSPRPSGSTDTQYFGPGTRLTVL.

The rearrangement uses TRBV2 and TRBJ2-6; no definite D call. Deletions cut 10 bases from V and 0 bases from J, with 7 bases between. Germline loops: CDR1 SNHLY, CDR2 FYNNEI. CDR3 length: 13 residues. The CDR3 reads CAIQSSGANVLTF. The CDR3 bases are TGTGCCATACAGAGCTCTGGGGCCAACGTCCTGACTTTC.

Note on this clonotype: Possible read error: a much larger clone is one base away. The chain joins TRBV4-1 to TRBJ2-5; D gene uncertain. This CDR3 has 13 residues. Germline V gene data show CDR1 as MGHRA and CDR2 as YSYEKL. Trimming took 2 bases from V and 7 from J, leaving 11 bases between them. DNA of the CDR3: TGCGCCAGCAGCCAATGGCAGGCCGGGACCCAGTACTTC. It translates to CASSQWQAGTQYF.

This clonotype was seen at least ten times. Mismatch with germline at one junction end may stem from a read error. The chain is built from TRBV12-3 or TRBV12-4 and TRBJ1-3, with D hard to call. The CDR3 loop spans 15 amino acids. The CDR3 nucleotides read TGTGCCAGCAGTAGCGGACGGAGCTCTGAAAACACCATATATTTT. Amino acid sequence: CASSSGRSSENTIYF.

This clonotype showed up many times. This chain links TRBV2 with TRBJ2-1, with 11 bases matching TRBD2. The CDR3 is 15 amino acids. V lost 9 bases and J lost 4; bases outside the gene matches: 8. CDR1 is SNHLY, CDR2 FYNNEI, per germline. The CDR3 coding sequence is TGTGCCAGTAGCGAATTAGCGGGAGGGTACAATGAGCAGTTCTTC. Translated: CASSELAGGYNEQFF.

This clonotype has at least ten counts. V gene TRBV14 combines with J gene TRBJ2-5; D is perhaps TRBD2 (6 bases). The germline CDR1 and CDR2 sequences are SGHDN and FVKESK. Trimming removed 3 bases from V and 3 bases from J, with 14 bases in between. This CDR3 has 15 residues. CDR3 sequence reads: CASSHHRDSEETQYF. CDR3 nucleotides: TGTGCCAGCAGCCATCACCGGGACTCCGAAGAGACCCAGTACTTC.

This clonotype appeared many times. The chain joins TRBV2 to TRBJ1-1; no firm D call. Trimming stripped 3 bases from V and 6 bases from J, with 17 bases between. Germline V lookup: CDR1 SNHLY, CDR2 FYNNEI. There are 15 residues in the CDR3. This CDR3 reads CASSEPAWVRAEAFF. In nucleotides, the CDR3 is TGTGCCAGCAGTGAGCCCGCCTGGGTAAGGGCTGAAGCTTTCTTT.

This clonotype was recorded at least ten times. This chain uses TRBV10-2 with TRBJ2-7, with TRBD2 as a possible D gene (5 bases). V gave up 3 bases and J gave up 4 bases, with 16 bases separating them. The CDR3 is 15 residues long. Germline CDR1 and CDR2: WSHSY and SAAADI. The DNA for the CDR3 is TGCGCCAGCAGTGAAGGTTGGCCGACTAAGTACGAGCAGTACTTC. This encodes CASSEGWPTKYEQYF.

Ten or more counts support this clonotype. V usage is TRBV18 and J usage is TRBJ2-1; TRBD1 aligns across 7 bases. Germline V CDR1 and CDR2: KGHSH, LQKENI. This CDR3 contains 16 residues. V gave up 3 bases and J gave up 10 bases; unmatched junction bases: 15. The CDR3 sequence: CASSPPGQRQLGEQFF. CDR3 in DNA: TGTGCCAGCTCACCTCCGGGACAGCGCCAATTGGGGGAGCAGTTCTTC. The complete variable domain, with remaining parts taken from reference TRBV18 and TRBJ2-1, reads NAGVMQNPRHLVRRRGQEARLRCSPMKGHSHVYWYRQLPEEGLKFMVYLQKENIIDESGMPKERFSAEFPKEGPSILRIQQVVRGDSAAYFCASSPPGQRQLGEQFFGPGTRLTVL.

This clonotype was seen at least ten times. V usage is TRBV5-4 and J usage is TRBJ2-6, with D possibly TRBD1 on 5 matching bases. This CDR3 spans 16 amino acids. From germline, CDR1 is SGHNT and CDR2 YYREEE (reference sequence). V was clipped by 3 bases and J by 3 bases, with 13 bases between them. CDR3 DNA: TGTGCCAGCAGCTCCCTCGACAGTATTGGGGCCAACGTCCTGACTTTC. Protein sequence: CASSSLDSIGANVLTF.

This clonotype was observed many times. V usage is TRBV9 and J usage is TRBJ1-1; D ambiguous. The CDR3 is 15 amino acids. Germline V gives CDR1 SGDLS, CDR2 YYNGEE. Between the trimmed V and J ends, which lost 5 bases and 6 bases, there was a span of 20 bases. CDR3 sequence: CASSPRWGTKSEAFF. CDR3 DNA sequence: TGTGCCAGCAGTCCTAGATGGGGTACTAAGTCTGAAGCTTTCTTT.

This clonotype appeared a few times. V is TRBV25-1 and J is TRBJ2-1, with TRBD2 matching over 14 bases. This CDR3 comprises 16 residues. Germline loops: CDR1 MGHDK, CDR2 SYGVNS. V was clipped by 4 bases and J by 15 bases; unmatched bases: 14. The DNA for the CDR3 is TGTGCCAGCAGTGGACCCGGGACTAGCGGGAGAGATGGTTGGTTCTTC. As protein: CASSGPGTSGRDGWFF. The full variable domain, in which reference TRBV25-1 and TRBJ2-1 provide the parts outside the CDR3, is EADIYQTPRYLVIGTGKKITLECSQTMGHDKMYWYQQDPGMELHLIHYSYGVNSTEKGDLSSESTVSRIRTEHFPLTLESARPSHTSQYLCASSGPGTSGRDGWFFGPGTRLTVL.

This clonotype has ten or more counts. In nucleotides, the CDR3 is TGCGCCAGCAGTGAGTCGAGGCCAGGGGGCTACACCTTC. This codes for CASSESRPGGYTF. The chain recombines TRBV10-2 with TRBJ1-2; possible D gene TRBD1, 5 bases. The CDR3 spans 13 residues. Germline CDR1 reads WSHSY; CDR2 reads SAAADI. The V gene lost 0 bases and the J gene lost 8 bases, with 10 bases spanning the gap.

This clonotype was seen at least ten times. The chain joins TRBV6-5 to TRBJ1-1; D not certain. The CDR3 loop spans 14 amino acids. V lost 5 bases to trimming and J lost 0 bases, with 10 bases between them. From germline, CDR1 is MNHEY and CDR2 SVGAGI. The DNA for the CDR3 is TGTGCCAGCAGTCCCAGGCTGATGAACACTGAAGCTTTCTTT. This gives the protein CASSPRLMNTEAFF.

This chain links TRBV4-1 with TRBJ1-5; D is undetermined. V lost 0 bases and J 5 bases, leaving 5 bases between the germline ends. Germline V gene lookup returns CDR1 MGHRA and CDR2 YSYEKL. The length of the CDR3 is 13 residues. CDR3 loop: CASSQERDQPQHF. CDR3 DNA sequence: TGCGCCAGCAGCCAAGAGAGGGATCAGCCCCAGCATTTT.

The J gene is TRBJ1-3, the V gene TRBV7-2; D perhaps matches TRBD1 (6 bases). Germline V gives CDR1 SGHTA, CDR2 FQGNSA. V shed 3 bases and J shed 1 base, with 10 bases lying between them. The CDR3 is made up of 15 amino acids. The CDR3 DNA reads TGTGCCAGCAGCTTTGGGGGCGCGTCTGGAAACACCATATATTTT. It is translated as CASSFGGASGNTIYF.

The sample holds many counts of this clonotype. The chain is built from TRBV7-2 and TRBJ1-2, with D hard to call. The ends were cut back, 5 bases at V and 6 bases at J, with 13 bases in the middle. There are 13 residues in the CDR3. Germline V lookup: CDR1 SGHTA, CDR2 FQGNSA. The chain's CDR3 is CASSRFPFDGYTF. For the CDR3, the DNA is TGTGCCAGCAGCAGGTTCCCGTTTGATGGCTACACCTTC.

The V gene is TRBV12-3 or TRBV12-4, the J gene TRBJ1-4; perhaps TRBD1 as D (6 bases). Trimming shortened V by 6 bases and J by 5 bases, and 10 bases separated the two germline ends. CDR3 length: 13 residues. The CDR3 DNA sequence: TGTGCCAGCAGGGACAGTCCAAATGAAAAACTGTTTTTT. Its translation is CASRDSPNEKLFF.

This clonotype was recorded many times. The V call is TRBV6-5, the J call TRBJ1-5; no clear D gene. Trimming took off 4 bases at V and 7 bases at J, with 14 bases between the two ends. The germline gives CDR1 MNHEY, CDR2 SVGAGI. The CDR3 is 14 amino acids. The CDR3 bases are TGTGCCAGCAGTTCCCTGGTAGGGCGCCAGCCCCAGCATTTT. Translating gives CASSSLVGRQPQHF.

This clonotype was observed at least ten times. V and J are TRBV28 and TRBJ1-5, with TRBD1 identical over 7 bases. Germline V lookup: CDR1 MDHEN, CDR2 SYDVKM. With 6 bases clipped from V and 4 bases from J, the junction kept 9 bases outside the gene matches. This CDR3 spans 15 amino acids. Written as DNA, the CDR3 is TGTGCCAGCAGCCAAAACAGGGGAAGGAATCAGCCCCAGCATTTT. Translated: CASSQNRGRNQPQHF.

The sample holds a few counts of this clonotype. V is TRBV9 and J is TRBJ2-1, with a weak D call TRBD2 (6 bases). The CDR3 length is 17 residues. Trimming pared 0 bases from V and 7 bases from J, leaving 20 bases between. CDR1 is SGDLS and CDR2 is YYNGEE in the germline V gene. The CDR3 loop is CASSVAGVSGWGNEQFF. As DNA, the CDR3 is TGTGCCAGCAGCGTAGCTGGGGTTAGCGGCTGGGGGAATGAGCAGTTCTTC.

This clonotype was picked up many times. This chain connects TRBV5-1 to TRBJ1-6; D is unclear. Looked up from germline, CDR1 is SGHRS and CDR2 is YFSETQ. Trimming stripped 0 bases from V and 8 bases from J, with 6 bases between. The CDR3 sequence is 13 residues long. CDR3 residues: CASSLEEDSPLHF. In DNA form, the CDR3 reads TGCGCCAGCAGCTTGGAAGAGGATTCACCCCTCCACTTT.

The gene calls are TRBV10-3 and TRBJ1-1; D gene uncertain. CDR3 size: 15 residues. The germline gives CDR1 ENHRY, CDR2 SYGVKD. The ends were cut back, 0 bases at V and 0 bases at J, with 8 bases in the middle. The CDR3 coding sequence is TGTGCCATCAGTGAGTCGGACGGGATGAACACTGAAGCTTTCTTT. As protein: CAISESDGMNTEAFF.

This clonotype was counted ten times or more. This chain joins TRBV7-9 and TRBJ2-7, with D perhaps assigned TRBD1 or TRBD2 (6 bases each). Per germline, CDR1 SEHNR and CDR2 FQNEAQ (reference sequence). This CDR3 comprises 15 residues. Deletions cut 1 base from V and 3 bases from J, with 13 bases between. The CDR3 region has the DNA TGTGCCAGCAGCTTAGTTGGTGGAGGGGGCTACGAGCAGTACTTC. It translates to CASSLVGGGGYEQYF. Looking up the rest from reference TRBV7-9 and TRBJ2-7 gives the full variable domain: DTGVSQNPRHKITKRGQNVTFRCDPISEHNRLYWYRQTLGQGPEFLTYFQNEAQLEKSRLLSDRFSAERPKGSFSTLEIQRTEQGDSAMYLCASSLVGGGGYEQYFGPGTRLTVT.